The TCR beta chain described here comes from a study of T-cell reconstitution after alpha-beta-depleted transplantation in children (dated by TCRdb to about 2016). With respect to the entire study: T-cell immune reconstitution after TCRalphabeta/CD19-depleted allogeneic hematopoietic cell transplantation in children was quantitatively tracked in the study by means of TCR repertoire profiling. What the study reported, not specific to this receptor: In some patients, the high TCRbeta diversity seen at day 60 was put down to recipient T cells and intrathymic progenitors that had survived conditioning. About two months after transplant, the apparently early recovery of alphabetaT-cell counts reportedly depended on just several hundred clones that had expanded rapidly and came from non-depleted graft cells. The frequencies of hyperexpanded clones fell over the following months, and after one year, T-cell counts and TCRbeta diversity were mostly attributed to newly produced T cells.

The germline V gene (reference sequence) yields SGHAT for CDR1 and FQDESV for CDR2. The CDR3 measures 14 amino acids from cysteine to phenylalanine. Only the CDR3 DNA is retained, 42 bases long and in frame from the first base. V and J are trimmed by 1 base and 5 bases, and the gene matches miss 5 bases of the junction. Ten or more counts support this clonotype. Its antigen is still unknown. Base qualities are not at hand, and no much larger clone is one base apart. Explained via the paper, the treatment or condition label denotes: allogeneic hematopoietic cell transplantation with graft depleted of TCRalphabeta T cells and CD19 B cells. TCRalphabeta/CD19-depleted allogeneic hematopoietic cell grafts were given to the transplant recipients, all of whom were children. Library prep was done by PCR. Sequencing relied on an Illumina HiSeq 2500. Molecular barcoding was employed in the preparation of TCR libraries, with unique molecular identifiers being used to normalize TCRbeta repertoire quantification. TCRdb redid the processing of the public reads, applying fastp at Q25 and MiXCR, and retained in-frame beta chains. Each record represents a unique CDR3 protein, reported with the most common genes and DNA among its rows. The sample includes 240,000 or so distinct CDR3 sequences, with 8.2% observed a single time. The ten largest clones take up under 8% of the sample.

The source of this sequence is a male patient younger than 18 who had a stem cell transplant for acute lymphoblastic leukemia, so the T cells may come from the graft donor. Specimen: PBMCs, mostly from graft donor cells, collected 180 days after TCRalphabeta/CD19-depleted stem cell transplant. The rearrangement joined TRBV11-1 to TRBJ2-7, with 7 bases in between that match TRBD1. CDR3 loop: CASSLGGQTHEQYF. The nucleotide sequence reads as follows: TGTGCCAGCAGCTTAGGGGGACAGACTCACGAGCAGTACTTC.